A selection of T cell receptor beta chains follows, all from one sample in a study of siplizumab effects on memory and regulatory T cells. Profiling relied on immunoSEQ multiplex PCR, and the TCRdb table lists in-frame clones only, not all of them. Of about 120,000 clones listed, around 94% were seen once; the top ten hold roughly 1.5%. The sample taken for sequencing was non-Treg CD4+ T cells sorted from blood. The source is a human donor in good health. CDR3s include the opening cysteine and the closing phenylalanine or tryptophan. The D gene is left open where the match is weak. Not every row has a clone size; where given, it reads once, few, many or a size class.

cdr3_aa cdr3_nt d_call j_call clone_size v_call
CASSQTGDPYSNQPQHF TGCGCCAGCAGCCAGACAGGGGACCCCTATAGCAATCAGCCCCAGCATTTT TRBD1 TRBJ1-5 NA TRBV4-1
CASSSGGPNEQYF TGTGCCAGCAGCTCAGGGGGCCCGAACGAGCAGTACTTC TRBD1 TRBJ2-7 once TRBV7-9
CASSPVLGLETQYF TGTGCCAGCTCCCCCGTTTTAGGTTTGGAGACCCAGTACTTC NA TRBJ2-5 NA TRBV18
CASSKSWGQDFSNYGYTF TGTGCCAGCAGCAAAAGTTGGGGACAGGATTTCTCTAACTATGGCTACACCTTC NA TRBJ1-2 once TRBV21-1
CASSWERESNEQYF TGTGCCAGCAGTTGGGAGCGGGAGTCCAACGAGCAGTACTTC TRBD2 TRBJ2-7 NA TRBV2
CASSLGLGNYGYTF TGTGCCAGCAGTTTAGGTCTTGGGAACTATGGCTACACCTTC NA TRBJ1-2 NA TRBV27
CASRSGGYNEQYF TGTGCCAGTAGATCGGGGGGATACAACGAGCAGTACTTC TRBD2 TRBJ2-7 NA TRBV19
CASSKFVPGTPKNIQYF TGTGCCAGCAGCAAATTCGTACCTGGGACACCCAAAAACATTCAGTACTTC NA TRBJ2-4 NA TRBV21-1
CASSQGGGSSYEQYF TGCGCCAGCAGCCAAGGCGGGGGGAGCTCCTACGAGCAGTACTTC TRBD2 TRBJ2-7 once TRBV5-1
CASSTGVDQPQHF TGTGCCAGCTCGACAGGGGTGGATCAGCCCCAGCATTTT TRBD1 TRBJ1-5 NA TRBV18
CASNRASGQETQYF TGTGCCAGCAATAGGGCTAGCGGACAAGAGACCCAGTACTTC TRBD2 TRBJ2-5 NA TRBV2
CASSDSDSPLHF TGCGCCAGCAGTGACTCGGATTCACCCCTCCACTTT NA TRBJ1-6 NA TRBV10-1
CATSRGGQGLAKNIQYF TGTGCCACCAGCAGAGGGGGACAGGGTCTAGCCAAAAACATTCAGTACTTC TRBD1 TRBJ2-4 NA TRBV15
CASTNGRAGNTIYF TGTGCCAGCACCAACGGACGGGCCGGAAACACCATATATTTT NA TRBJ1-3 NA TRBV6-1
CASRFSDQPQHF TGTGCCAGCAGATTCAGTGATCAGCCCCAGCATTTT NA TRBJ1-5 few TRBV6-6
CAGGGNTEAFF TGTGCTGGCGGGGGAAACACTGAAGCTTTCTTT NA TRBJ1-1 NA TRBV2
CASSPLGQLDTQYF TGTGCCAGCTCACCACTAGGGCAGTTGGATACGCAGTATTTT NA TRBJ2-3 NA TRBV18
CASSVQQGWETQYF TGTGCCAGCAGCGTCCAACAGGGTTGGGAGACCCAGTACTTC NA TRBJ2-5 NA TRBV9
CASSLAARDSQFF TGTGCCAGCAGCTTAGCCGCCCGGGACTCCCAGTTCTTC NA TRBJ2-1 NA TRBV11-3
CASRPGLGNQPQHF TGTGCCAGCAGGCCGGGGTTGGGCAATCAGCCCCAGCATTTT NA TRBJ1-5 NA TRBV6-5
CASSAGNTGELFF TGCGCCAGCAGTGCGGGAAACACCGGGGAGCTGTTTTTT NA TRBJ2-2 NA TRBV10-2
CASSPDRAEQYF TGTGCCAGCTCACCGGACAGGGCCGAGCAGTACTTC TRBD1 TRBJ2-7 NA TRBV18
CAWKRRVRHMNTEAFF TGTGCCTGGAAACGTAGGGTTCGTCACATGAACACTGAAGCTTTCTTT NA TRBJ1-1 NA TRBV30
CASMARDNEQFF TGTGCCAGTATGGCCAGGGACAATGAGCAGTTCTTC NA TRBJ2-1 NA TRBV19
CASSPHEETQYF TGTGCCAGCAGCCCCCATGAAGAGACCCAGTACTTC NA TRBJ2-5 NA TRBV9
CASSFRYGGGTEAFF TGTGCCAGCAGCTTTCGGTACGGCGGGGGCACTGAAGCTTTCTTT NA TRBJ1-1 NA TRBV11-1
CASSQERDRTQYF TGCGCCAGCAGCCAAGAGCGCGACAGGACCCAGTACTTC NA TRBJ2-5 NA TRBV4-1
CASSEGANTGELFF TGTGCCAGCTCAGAGGGGGCGAACACCGGGGAGCTGTTTTTT NA TRBJ2-2 NA TRBV18
CASSLAGNTEAFF TGTGCCAGCAGCTTGGCGGGGAACACTGAAGCTTTCTTT NA TRBJ1-1 NA TRBV11-3
CASSLVWGTGGVSNYGYTF TGTGCCAGCAGCTTAGTTTGGGGGACAGGGGGCGTCTCAAACTATGGCTACACCTTC TRBD1 TRBJ1-2 once TRBV7-9
CASSLGTAREKLFF TGTGCCAGCTCACTCGGGACAGCTCGGGAAAAACTGTTTTTT TRBD1 TRBJ1-4 NA TRBV18
CASSQSGGTYEQYF TGTGCCAGCAGTCAAAGCGGGGGTACCTACGAGCAGTACTTC TRBD2 TRBJ2-7 NA TRBV6-5
CASSLSASGGLDTQYF TGTGCCAGCAGTTTATCTGCTAGCGGGGGGCTAGATACGCAGTATTTT TRBD2 TRBJ2-3 NA TRBV27
CASSLVGGGYTF TGTGCCAGCAGCTTAGTCGGGGGCGGCTACACCTTC NA TRBJ1-2 NA TRBV7-9
CASSVGAGRAGGYTF TGTGCCAGCAGCGTAGGGGCGGGGAGAGCCGGCGGCTACACCTTC NA TRBJ1-2 NA TRBV9
CASSLGTGGTEAFF TGTGCCAGCTCCCTCGGGACAGGGGGAACTGAAGCTTTCTTT TRBD1 TRBJ1-1 NA TRBV18
CASSFTGTGPKTEAFF TGTGCCAGCAGCTTCACCGGGACAGGGCCAAAAACTGAAGCTTTCTTT TRBD1 TRBJ1-1 NA TRBV28
CASSSGDASYGYTF TGTGCCAGCAGTTCAGGGGACGCTTCCTATGGCTACACCTTC NA TRBJ1-2 NA TRBV6-5
CASSLAQRANEQFF TGTGCCAGCAGTTTAGCCCAGCGGGCTAATGAGCAGTTCTTC NA TRBJ2-1 NA TRBV28
CASRGQGAVEQYF TGTGCCAGCAGGGGACAGGGGGCTGTCGAGCAGTACTTC TRBD1 TRBJ2-7 NA TRBV5-6
CASSLEGRGQGDEKLFF TGTGCCAGCAGTCTAGAGGGGAGGGGACAGGGGGATGAAAAACTGTTTTTT TRBD1 TRBJ1-4 NA TRBV27
CASSPRDRSTGELFF TGTGCCAGCAGCCCCCGGGACAGGTCCACCGGGGAGCTGTTTTTT TRBD1 TRBJ2-2 NA TRBV7-8
CASSPRLVYMNTEAFF TGTGCCAGCAGCCCCCGGCTCGTCTACATGAACACTGAAGCTTTCTTT NA TRBJ1-1 NA TRBV5-6
CASSLLGQETDTQYF TGCGCCAGCAGCTTGTTGGGACAGGAGACAGATACGCAGTATTTT TRBD1 TRBJ2-3 NA TRBV5-1
CAATNVPTDTQYF TGTGCCGCGACTAACGTGCCCACAGATACGCAGTATTTT NA TRBJ2-3 NA TRBV10-3
CATSRESGPYEQYF TGTGCCACCAGCAGAGAATCAGGCCCCTACGAGCAGTACTTC NA TRBJ2-7 NA TRBV15
CASSSPALAGVVEQYF TGTGCCAGCAGTTCCCCCGCTCTAGCGGGAGTCGTCGAGCAGTACTTC TRBD2 TRBJ2-7 NA TRBV6-6
CASSHTETQYF TGTGCCAGCAGTCATACAGAGACCCAGTACTTC NA TRBJ2-5 once TRBV7-9